The 5 T cell receptor beta chains below come from one sample, sequenced in a study of cytomegalovirus exposure and HLA in healthy donors. The PCR employed 60 Vbeta primers together with 13 Jbeta primers. TCRdb keeps only in-frame clones here, not all; method: immunoSEQ multiplex PCR. The sample consists of approximately 150,000 clones, approximately 71% of them appearing once. Specimen: PBMCs. These receptor sequences come from a man under 40 in good health and CMV-seropositive.

The chain links TRBV10-3 to TRBJ2-2; TRBD1 aligns across 9 bases. The length of the CDR3 is 14 residues. Trimming cost V 10 bases and J 6 bases; bases outside gene matches: 9. CDR1 is ENHRY, CDR2 SYGVKD, per germline. CDR3 protein: CANSPGQGSGELFF. The CDR3 DNA reads TGTGCCAATTCACCGGGACAGGGCTCCGGGGAGCTGTTTTTT.

The rearrangement links TRBV2 to TRBJ2-4, with TRBD1 identical over 9 bases. Trimming took 7 bases from V and 6 from J; bases not matched to a gene: 7. The CDR3 consists of 14 residues. Germline CDR1 reads SNHLY; CDR2 reads FYNNEI. The CDR3 region is CASNGQGMINIQYF. As DNA, the CDR3 is TGTGCCAGCAATGGACAGGGGATGATAAACATTCAGTACTTC.

This chain uses TRBV7-2 with TRBJ2-7; TRBD2 aligns across 8 bases. Unmatched junction bases numbered 2, after V lost 1 base and J lost 0 bases. CDR3 length: 15 residues. Germline V gene data show CDR1 as SGHTA and CDR2 as FQGNSA. CDR3 in amino acids: CASSLVAGSSYEQYF. CDR3 nucleotide sequence: TGTGCCAGCAGCTTAGTAGCGGGGAGCTCCTACGAGCAGTACTTC.

J is TRBJ1-2 and V is TRBV6-5; D is uncertain. The CDR3 totals 16 residues. Germline CDR1 reads MNHEY; CDR2 reads SVGAGI. V was pared by 4 bases and J by 8 bases, with 23 bases between. CDR3 amino acids: CASSLAYPVGVYGYTF. In DNA, the CDR3 is TGTGCCAGCAGTTTAGCGTACCCTGTAGGAGTTTACGGCTACACCTTC.

The CDR3: CASQRANTGELFF. CDR3 sequence (DNA): TGTGCCAGCCAGAGGGCGAACACCGGGGAGCTGTTTTTT. The chain recombines TRBV5-6 with TRBJ2-2; D possibly corresponds to TRBD2 (5 bases). Germline CDR1 reads SGHDT; CDR2 reads YYEEEE. V was clipped by 7 bases and J by 0 bases, with 7 bases between them. The CDR3 totals 13 residues.